This record looks at one T cell receptor (beta chain) sequence and its context. Per the germline V gene, CDR1 is MNHEY and CDR2 is SVGEGT. This CDR3 spans 12 amino acids. Trimming stripped 2 bases from V and 8 bases from J, with 9 bases between. These data originate in a study of blood T cell repertoires in COVID-19. Study as a whole: Some COVID-19 samples were acute and others convalescent; all came from the United States, Italy and Spain. The cDNA or gDNA used as material had been derived from T cells, B-cell-depleted T cells, or PBMCs.

In the study's own analysis: Reference gene primer amplification yielded estimated nucleated cell counts. Sequenced by immunoSEQ multiplex PCR; TCRdb stores in-frame clones only, minus some. That table supplies the V and J calls and clone size; D and trimming were determined from the DNA. The table lists roughly 30,000 clones, approximately 88% of them singletons, with approximately 3.4% in the top ten. The chain couples TRBV6-2 or TRBV6-3 to TRBJ1-2, with D unresolved. The TCR comes from a human donor in a cohort sampled during active COVID-19. Sequencing was performed on peripheral blood. The CDR3 here is CASSYGPGGYTF. CDR3 sequence (DNA): TGTGCCAGCAGTTACGGGCCCGGCGGCTACACCTTC.